Following are 29 T cell receptor beta chains from one sample sequenced in a study of T cells in Graves' hyperthyroidism and ophthalmopathy. From RNA transcripts, TCR beta CDR3 regions were amplified. The HTBI primer set was used in a first-round RT-PCR of the TCR CDR3. Using its own MiXCR run on the multiplex PCR reads, TCRdb lists one record per CDR3 protein. Of around 450,000 distinct CDR3 sequences listed, about a sixth are singletons. Specimen: blood. All receptors derive from a woman younger than 30 with Graves' hyperthyroidism.

This clonotype was seen once. The chain uses TRBV11-1 and TRBJ1-2; 7 bases agree with TRBD1. V lost 10 bases to trimming and J lost 4 bases; unmatched junction nucleotides: 18. Germline-derived CDR1 and CDR2 are SGHAT and FQDESV (reference sequence). The CDR3 is 16 residues long. The CDR3 nucleotides are TGTGCCATCAGTGACTTCGACAGGGAGTATAGCTATGGCTACACCTTC. Translated: CAISDFDREYSYGYTF.

This clonotype has ten or more counts. The chain couples TRBV5-1 to TRBJ2-2; 8 nucleotides line up with TRBD2. With 9 bases clipped from V and 5 bases from J, the junction kept 12 bases outside the gene matches. This CDR3 spans 15 amino acids. Germline V lookup: CDR1 SGHRS, CDR2 YFSETQ. The CDR3: CATQRSGSETGELFF. CDR3 coding DNA: TGCGCCACCCAGAGGAGCGGGAGTGAGACCGGGGAGCTGTTTTTT.

This clonotype was seen many times. The genes are TRBV24-1 and TRBJ2-7; the D gene is possibly TRBD2 (6 bases). The CDR3 covers 13 residues. Trimming removed 3 bases from V and 5 bases from J, with 10 bases in between. Germline values: CDR1 KGHDR, CDR2 SFDVKD. The CDR3 nucleotides are TGTGCCACCAGTGATCCCGGGACTCACGAGCAGTACTTC. It encodes CATSDPGTHEQYF.

V usage is TRBV6-6 and J usage is TRBJ1-1, with 9 bases fitting TRBD1. The CDR3 is 17 amino acids. J lost 6 bases, V lost 0 bases, and 11 bases had no gene match. The germline gives CDR1 MNHNY, CDR2 SVGAGI (reference sequence). CDR3 residues: CASSYSVDRGFPAEAFF. The CDR3 nucleotides read TGTGCCAGCAGTTACTCTGTGGACAGGGGATTTCCGGCTGAAGCTTTCTTT.

The chain uses TRBV7-6 and TRBJ2-6; 10 nucleotides line up with TRBD2. This CDR3 has 16 residues. Germline V gene lookup returns CDR1 SGHVS and CDR2 FNYEAQ. The trim removed 2 bases at V and 2 bases at J, leaving 0 bases unmatched. CDR3 DNA: TGTGCCAGCAGCTTAAGCGGGGGGGCTGGGGCCAACGTCCTGACTTTC. This codes for CASSLSGGAGANVLTF.

V usage is TRBV19 and J usage is TRBJ2-6; 7 nucleotides align to TRBD1. Germline V gives CDR1 LNHDA, CDR2 SQIVND (reference sequence). The CDR3 runs 16 residues. V dropped 1 base and J dropped 0; count of bases not matched to a gene: 0. In DNA form, the CDR3 reads TGTGCCAGTAGTATAGGGGACAGCTCTGGGGCCAACGTCCTGACTTTC. The encoded protein is CASSIGDSSGANVLTF.

This clonotype occurred many times. V is TRBV30 and J is TRBJ2-7, with 8 bases matching TRBD1. The germline V gene encodes CDR1 GTSNPN and CDR2 SVGIG (reference sequence). The V and J ends lost 0 bases and 0 bases, in that order; junction bases with no gene match: 10. CDR3 length: 17 residues. CDR3 amino acids: CAWSVRGGTGLSYEQYF. The CDR3 DNA sequence: TGTGCCTGGAGTGTACGTGGCGGGACAGGACTCTCCTACGAGCAGTACTTC.

This clonotype was observed at least ten times. The chain links TRBV20-1 to TRBJ1-1; D remains unclear. The CDR3 is 14 residues long. Germline V CDR1 and CDR2: DFQATT, SNEGSKA (reference sequence). The V end lost 0 bases, the J end lost 0 bases, and 8 bases lay between the germline ends. Here the CDR3 reads CSARDTVMNTEAFF. The CDR3, as DNA: TGCAGTGCTAGAGATACGGTTATGAACACTGAAGCTTTCTTT.

A word on this clonotype: This clone may be a read error of a much larger clone one base away. J is TRBJ2-5 and V is TRBV4-1, with 9 bases aligning to TRBD2. CDR1 MGHRA and CDR2 YSYEKL come from the germline V gene. The J segment lost 4 bases and the V segment lost 6 bases, leaving 12 bases of the junction unmatched. The CDR3 extends over 16 amino acids. The CDR3 loop reads CASRGTSFYLRETQYF. Here the CDR3 DNA reads TGCGCCAGCAGGGGGACTAGCTTCTATTTGAGAGAGACCCAGTACTTC.

This clonotype was counted at least ten times. V and J are TRBV7-6 and TRBJ2-3; 7 bases are a match to TRBD1. Trimming removed 3 bases from V and 9 bases from J; junction bases left unmatched: 3. The CDR3 consists of 12 residues. The germline gives CDR1 SGHVS, CDR2 FNYEAQ. The CDR3 is CASSFHRGTQYF. The CDR3 bases are TGTGCCAGCAGCTTCCACAGGGGAACGCAGTATTTT.

At least ten counts were recorded for this clonotype. The rearrangement links TRBV12-3 or TRBV12-4 to TRBJ2-5, with 11 bases identical to TRBD1. The CDR3 covers 15 residues. J was trimmed by 1 base and V by 3 bases; bases with no gene match: 1. CDR3 DNA sequence: TGTGCCAGCAGTTTCGGGACAGGGGGCCAAGAGACCCAGTACTTC. It specifies CASSFGTGGQETQYF.

In its sample, this clonotype was seen many times. The V gene is TRBV19, the J gene TRBJ1-5, with D possibly TRBD1 on 5 matching bases. Germline CDR1 is LNHDA and CDR2 is SQIVND (reference sequence). This CDR3 is 14 amino acids long. V shed 11 bases and J shed 1 base, with 15 bases lying between them. The CDR3 spells CAGGEAVSNQPQHF. The DNA for the CDR3 is TGTGCCGGGGGTGAGGCGGTGAGCAATCAGCCCCAGCATTTT.

This clonotype showed up many times. The DNA of the CDR3 is TGTGCCAGCAGCATCAGCCCGAGACTAACCTCCTACAATGAGCAGTTCTTC. Its translation is CASSISPRLTSYNEQFF. The chain combines TRBV9 with TRBJ2-1; D possibly corresponds to TRBD2 (5 bases). Between the trimmed V and J ends, which lost 4 bases and 0 bases, there was a span of 17 bases. CDR1 is SGDLS, CDR2 YYNGEE, per germline. The CDR3 runs to 17 residues.

Ten or more counts support this clonotype. The rearrangement uses TRBV12-3 or TRBV12-4 and TRBJ1-2; no firm D call. Trimming took 2 bases from V and 4 from J, leaving 5 bases between them. The length of the CDR3 is 12 residues. In DNA form, the CDR3 reads TGTGCCAGCAGTTTACAGGCCTATGGCTACACCTTC. Translation gives CASSLQAYGYTF.

The CDR3 nucleotides read TGTGCCAGCAGCTGGTCGGCGGGCAATACGTACAATGAGCAGTTCTTC. Translating gives CASSWSAGNTYNEQFF. This chain connects TRBV7-2 to TRBJ2-1; perhaps TRBD2 as D (5 bases). CDR3 size: 16 residues. Germline lookup yields CDR1 SGHTA and CDR2 FQGNSA. V was trimmed by 4 bases and J by 4 bases, leaving 17 bases between them.

This clonotype came up many times. This chain joins TRBV20-1 and TRBJ2-5; 15 bases are shared with TRBD2. Germline assignment: CDR1 DFQATT and CDR2 SNEGSKA (reference sequence). Trimming took 0 bases from V and 2 from J; bases not matched to a gene: 13. The CDR3 is 20 residues long. CDR3 DNA: TGCAGTGCTAGAGACCCAGGACTAGCGGGAGGGCCCCTTAAGCAAGAGACCCAGTACTTC. As protein: CSARDPGLAGGPLKQETQYF.

In DNA form, the CDR3 reads TGTGCCAGCAGCTCCGAGCAGGGGGCGCGGGGGGAGCAGTACTTC. Protein sequence: CASSSEQGARGEQYF. The chain employs TRBV13 and TRBJ2-7, with D maybe TRBD1 (8 bases). CDR1 is PRHDT and CDR2 is FYEKMQ in the germline V gene (reference sequence). The CDR3 sequence is 15 residues long. Trimming stripped 4 bases from V and 7 bases from J, with 20 bases between. The variable domain in full, completed from reference TRBV13 and TRBJ2-7, reads AAGVIQSPRHLIKEKRETATLKCYPIPRHDTVYWYQQGPGQDPQFLISFYEKMQSDKGSIPDRFSAQQFSDYHSELNMSSLELGDSALYFCASSSEQGARGEQYFGPGTRLTVT.

This clonotype was seen just once. The rearrangement uses TRBV10-2 and TRBJ2-1; 8 nucleotides match TRBD1. There are 18 residues in the CDR3. Per germline, CDR1 WSHSY and CDR2 SAAADI. V lost 2 bases and J lost 7; bases outside the gene matches: 16. This CDR3 reads CASSEPTAGQGRRNEQFF. The CDR3 nucleotides are TGCGCCAGCAGTGAGCCAACCGCTGGACAGGGCCGTAGGAATGAGCAGTTCTTC.

This clonotype was seen many times. The chain couples TRBV30 to TRBJ2-2; weak D call: TRBD1 (5 bases). Germline assignment: CDR1 GTSNPN and CDR2 SVGIG (reference sequence). The CDR3 spans 13 residues. The V end was cut by 4 bases, the J end by 6 bases, with 12 bases between. The CDR3: CAWTGYVSGELFF. The CDR3 coding sequence is TGTGCCTGGACAGGGTACGTCTCCGGGGAGCTGTTTTTT.

This clonotype has just a few counts. One end of the junction varies from germline; a read error may be responsible. This chain connects TRBV14 to TRBJ2-7, with D possibly TRBD2 on 5 matching bases. The CDR3 length is 14 residues. In germline, CDR1 is SGHDN, CDR2 FVKESK. The CDR3 bases are TGTGCCAGCGGCCAAGTCGTACTCGGAGGCGAGCAGTACTTC. As protein: CASGQVVLGGEQYF.

This clonotype has at least ten counts. This chain uses TRBV11-2 with TRBJ2-2; 7 nucleotides match TRBD1. V dropped 0 bases and J dropped 1; count of bases not matched to a gene: 11. The germline V gene has CDR1 SGHAT and CDR2 FQNNGV. The CDR3 is made up of 19 amino acids. The CDR3 DNA reads as TGTGCCAGCAGCTTAGATCAATACTCCGGGACAGTGAACACCGGGGAGCTGTTTTTT. It codes for CASSLDQYSGTVNTGELFF.

This clonotype has ten or more counts. This chain links TRBV15 with TRBJ2-5, with 9 bases that match TRBD1. The CDR3 is made up of 20 amino acids. V was pared by 0 bases and J by 5 bases, with 19 bases of the junction left unmatched. The germline CDR1 and CDR2 sequences are LNHNV and YYDKDF (reference sequence). The CDR3 loop reads CATSRDRLDTGGRLGETQYF. CDR3 nucleotide sequence: TGTGCCACCAGCAGAGATCGGTTAGATACAGGGGGCCGCCTTGGGGAGACCCAGTACTTC.

This clonotype was picked up a small number of times. This may be a read error: a much more frequent sequence differs by one nucleotide. The chain uses TRBV11-2 and TRBJ2-2, with 7 bases lining up with TRBD2. Germline CDR1 is SGHAT and CDR2 is FQNNGV. There are 16 residues in the CDR3. The CDR3 here is CASSQVGAGRTGGLFF. The CDR3 nucleotides read TGTGCCAGCAGCCAAGTCGGAGCGGGGCGGACCGGGGGGCTGTTTTTT. Variable domain in full (rest from reference TRBV11-2 and TRBJ2-2): EAGVAQSPRYKIIEKRQSVAFWCNPISGHATLYWYQQILGQGPKLLIQFQNNGVVDDSQLPKDRFSAERLKGVDSTLKIQPAKLEDSAVYLCASSQVGAGRTGGLFFGEGSRLTVL.

This clonotype was seen at least ten times. The V gene is TRBV12-5, the J gene TRBJ2-5; 10 nucleotides align to TRBD1. The germline gives CDR1 LGHNT, CDR2 FRNRAP. Unmatched junction bases numbered 7, after V lost 5 bases and J lost 1 base. The CDR3 runs to 16 residues. CDR3 DNA: TGTGCTAGTGGTCTGGGCGGGGACAGGGGCCAAGAGACCCAGTACTTC. This gives the protein CASGLGGDRGQETQYF.

A note on this clonotype: Compared with germline, one end of the junction differs, possibly owing to a read error. V and J are TRBV28 and TRBJ1-1; D possibly corresponds to TRBD1 (5 bases). Germline V gene data show CDR1 as MDHEN and CDR2 as SYDVKM. The length of the CDR3 is 16 residues. CDR3 sequence reads: CASRKTAEGMKTEAFF. The CDR3 DNA reads TGTGCCAGCAGAAAGACAGCCGAGGGAATGAAAACTGAAGCTTTCTTT. Full variable domain (remainder filled in from reference TRBV28 and TRBJ1-1): DVKVTQSSRYLVKRTGEKVFLECVQDMDHENMFWYRQDPGLGLRLIYFSYDVKMKEKGDIPEGYSVSREKKERFSLILESASTNQTSMYLCASRKTAEGMKTEAFFGQGTRLTVV.

The gene calls are TRBV20-1 and TRBJ2-1, with 7 bases aligning to TRBD1. The length of the CDR3 is 14 residues. Trimming took 6 bases from V and 5 from J; bases not matched to a gene: 10. The germline V gene has CDR1 DFQATT and CDR2 SNEGSKA (reference sequence). The CDR3 here is CSANFRGLHNEQFF. As DNA, the CDR3 is TGCAGTGCCAACTTTAGGGGGCTCCACAATGAGCAGTTCTTC.

This sequence joins TRBV5-1 and TRBJ2-3; 8 nucleotides agree with TRBD1. V gave up 0 bases and J gave up 1 base; unmatched junction bases: 1. Germline V CDR1 and CDR2: SGHRS, YFSETQ. The CDR3 covers 15 residues. This chain's CDR3 is CASSLATGGTDTQYF. The CDR3 DNA follows: TGCGCCAGCAGCTTGGCGACAGGGGGCACAGATACGCAGTATTTT.

This clonotype occurred many times. The chain links TRBV10-3 to TRBJ1-5; a weak D match, TRBD1 (6 bases). Germline V gives CDR1 ENHRY, CDR2 SYGVKD. Trimming stripped 8 bases from V and 2 bases from J, with 16 bases between. The CDR3 has 15 amino acids. The CDR3 here is CAIHTPGEGNQPQHF. As DNA, the CDR3 is TGTGCCATCCACACTCCAGGGGAAGGCAATCAGCCCCAGCATTTT.

This clonotype was seen more than once but under ten times. The chain recombines TRBV10-2 with TRBJ2-5; D uncertain. Germline V gene lookup returns CDR1 WSHSY and CDR2 SAAADI. There are 13 residues in the CDR3. V was clipped by 8 bases and J by 0 bases, with 10 bases between them. CDR3 sequence reads: CASGPTDQETQYF. In nucleotides, the CDR3 is TGCGCCAGCGGGCCAACCGACCAAGAGACCCAGTACTTC.